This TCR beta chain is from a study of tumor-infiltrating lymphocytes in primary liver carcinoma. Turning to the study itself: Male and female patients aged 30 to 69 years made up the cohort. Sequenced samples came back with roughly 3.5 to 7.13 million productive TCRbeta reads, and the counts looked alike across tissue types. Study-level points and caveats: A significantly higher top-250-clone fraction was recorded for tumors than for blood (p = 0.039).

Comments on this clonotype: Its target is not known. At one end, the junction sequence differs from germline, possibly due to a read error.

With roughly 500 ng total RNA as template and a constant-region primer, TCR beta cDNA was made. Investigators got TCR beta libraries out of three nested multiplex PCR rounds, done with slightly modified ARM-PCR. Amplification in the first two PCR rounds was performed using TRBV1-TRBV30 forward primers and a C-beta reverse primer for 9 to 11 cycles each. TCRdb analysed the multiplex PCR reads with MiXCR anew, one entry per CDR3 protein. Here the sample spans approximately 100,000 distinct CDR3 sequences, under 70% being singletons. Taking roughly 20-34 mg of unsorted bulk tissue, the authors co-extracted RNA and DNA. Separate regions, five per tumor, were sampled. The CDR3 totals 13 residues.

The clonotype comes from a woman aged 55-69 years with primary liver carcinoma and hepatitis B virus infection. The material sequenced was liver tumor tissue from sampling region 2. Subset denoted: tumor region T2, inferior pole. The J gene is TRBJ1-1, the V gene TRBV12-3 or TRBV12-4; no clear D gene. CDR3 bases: TGTGCCAGCCGAGTACGGGTGAACACTGAAGTTTTCTTT. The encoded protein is CASRVRVNTEVFF.